The 21 T cell receptor beta chains below all came from one sample that was sequenced in a study of T cell changes during pregnancy in multiple sclerosis. Some clones are missing from TCRdb's copy, which holds only in-frame ones; the method was immunoSEQ multiplex PCR. The profile shows approximately 40,000 clones, approximately 90% of them singletons. The sequences come from CD4+ T cells from peripheral blood mononuclear cells, collected before pregnancy. These TCRs come from a female donor with multiple sclerosis, enrolled in a pregnancy study.

The chain employs TRBV19 and TRBJ2-1; 7 nucleotides agree with TRBD1. The CDR3 sequence is 13 residues long. V lost 5 bases to trimming and J lost 8 bases; unmatched junction nucleotides: 6. Germline loops: CDR1 LNHDA, CDR2 SQIVND (reference sequence). The CDR3 protein is CASSLNRGYEQFF. The CDR3 DNA reads TGTGCCAGTAGTTTAAACAGGGGATATGAGCAGTTCTTC.

V gene TRBV23-1 combines with J gene TRBJ2-2, with a tentative D call TRBD2 (7 bases). TRBV23-1 is an ORF, and what it does is uncertain. Between the trimmed V and J ends, which lost 2 bases and 0 bases, there was a span of 22 bases. This CDR3 has 20 residues. The CDR3 DNA reads TGCGCCAGCAGTCAACCCTCCCCTTGCAGGGGACTATCGAACACCGGGGAGCTGTTTTTT. Residues: CASSQPSPCRGLSNTGELFF.

This chain links TRBV5-4 with TRBJ1-2; 8 positions agree with TRBD1. Germline V CDR1 and CDR2: SGHNT, YYREEE (reference sequence). J lost 4 bases, V lost 2 bases, and 4 bases had no gene match. The CDR3 runs 14 residues. The CDR3 bases are TGTGCCAGCAGCTTATTTGGGACAGGCTATGGCTACACCTTC. Its translation is CASSLFGTGYGYTF.

The chain links TRBV7-9 to TRBJ2-2; tentative D call: TRBD1 (6 bases). The germline V gene has CDR1 SEHNR and CDR2 FQNEAQ (reference sequence). The CDR3 is made up of 17 amino acids. The germline V and J ends were trimmed by 0 bases and 2 bases, with 13 bases remaining between them. This CDR3 is CASSLALTGLNTGELFF. CDR3 bases: TGTGCCAGCAGCTTAGCGCTGACAGGACTTAACACCGGGGAGCTGTTTTTT.

The J gene is TRBJ2-2, the V gene TRBV5-1; 10 nucleotides align to TRBD1. CDR1 and CDR2 (germline): SGHRS, YFSETQ. V was pared by 0 bases and J by 4 bases, with 6 bases of the junction left unmatched. The CDR3 loop spans 17 amino acids. The DNA for the CDR3 is TGCGCCAGCAGCTTGGCCGGGGACAGGGGCCCCACCGGGGAGCTGTTTTTT. Its protein is CASSLAGDRGPTGELFF.

This chain joins TRBV6-1 and TRBJ2-3, with D unresolved. The CDR3 length is 15 residues. The germline V gene has CDR1 MNHNS and CDR2 SASEGT. Trimming removed 4 bases from V and 0 bases from J, with 11 bases in between. The DNA of the CDR3 is TGTGCCAGCAGTGGAGGAGACTTTAGCACAGATACGCAGTATTTT. Its protein is CASSGGDFSTDTQYF.

The chain is built from TRBV30 and TRBJ2-2; D might be TRBD2 (5 bases). Germline CDR1 and CDR2: GTSNPN and SVGIG (reference sequence). This CDR3 spans 16 amino acids. V shed 0 bases and J shed 5 bases, with 16 bases lying between them. The CDR3 region has the DNA TGTGCCTGGAGTGTCCGGGGTTCATTGATTACCGGGGAGCTGTTTTTT. Encoded protein: CAWSVRGSLITGELFF.

The gene calls are TRBV11-2 and TRBJ2-2; D remains ambiguous. The CDR3 contains 15 residues. Trimming stripped 4 bases from V and 0 bases from J, with 9 bases between. The germline CDR1 and CDR2 sequences are SGHAT and FQNNGV. The CDR3 spells CASSSTRANTGELFF. The CDR3 DNA is TGTGCCAGCAGCTCGACTCGGGCGAACACCGGGGAGCTGTTTTTT.

The V and J genes are TRBV4-1 and TRBJ1-5; a possible D gene is TRBD1 (6 bases). V lost 3 bases and J 3 bases, leaving 12 bases between the germline ends. CDR1 is MGHRA and CDR2 is YSYEKL in the germline V gene. The CDR3 loop spans 15 amino acids. CDR3 in amino acids: CASSQAWDINQPQHF. The CDR3, as DNA: TGCGCCAGCAGCCAGGCTTGGGACATCAATCAGCCCCAGCATTTT.

The rearrangement uses TRBV9 and TRBJ1-2; a possible D gene is TRBD1 (5 bases). The germline V and J ends were trimmed by 3 bases and 8 bases, with 17 bases remaining between them. This CDR3 is built from 14 residues. Germline CDR1 and CDR2: SGDLS and YYNGEE. The CDR3 region has the DNA TGTGCCAGCAGCGCCCTTTTTGGGGGGAACGGCTACACCTTC. Its translation: CASSALFGGNGYTF.

Points on this clone: Given a much more abundant clone one base away, this may be a read error. V usage is TRBV7-3 and J usage is TRBJ1-2, with D perhaps TRBD1 (6 bases). The CDR3 covers 13 residues. V was clipped by 5 bases and J by 2 bases, with 9 bases between them. Germline V CDR1 and CDR2: SGHTA, FQGTGA. The CDR3 DNA reads TGTGCCAGCAGCGCCGACAGGAACTATGGCTACACCTTC. Translating it yields CASSADRNYGYTF. Filled out from reference TRBV7-3 and TRBJ1-2, the complete variable domain reads GAGVSQTPSNKVTEKGKYVELRCDPISGHTALYWYRQSLGQGPEFLIYFQGTGAADDSGLPNDRFFAVRPEGSVSTLKIQRTERGDSAVYLCASSADRNYGYTFGSGTRLTVV.

This clone was seen a handful of times. V gene TRBV4-1 combines with J gene TRBJ2-3; the D gene is possibly TRBD2 (5 bases). The CDR3 contains 16 residues. V lost 0 bases and J lost 0, with 10 bases in between. Germline V gives CDR1 MGHRA, CDR2 YSYEKL. The CDR3 here is CASSQDPWTSTDTQYF. The CDR3 coding sequence is TGCGCCAGCAGCCAAGATCCCTGGACTAGCACAGATACGCAGTATTTT.

The chain employs TRBV5-5 and TRBJ1-1, with 8 bases identical to TRBD1. Germline CDR1 and CDR2: SGHKS and YYEKEE (reference sequence). CDR3 size: 15 residues. The ends lost 2 bases at V and 1 base at J; junction bases unmatched: 4. The CDR3 is CASSFWTGQNTEAFF. As DNA, the CDR3 is TGTGCCAGCAGCTTTTGGACAGGGCAGAACACTGAAGCTTTCTTT.

This clone was recorded only once. The rearrangement joins TRBV7-5 to TRBJ2-5; whether TRBD2, the table's D call, matches the DNA was not checked. TRBV7-5 is reported as a pseudogene. This CDR3 contains 16 residues. CDR3 sequence reads: CARSSDYGGAQETQYF. CDR3 sequence (DNA): TGTGCCAGAAGCTCCGATTATGGCGGAGCACAAGAGACCCAGTACTTC.

The V call is TRBV18, the J call TRBJ2-7; TRBD2 matches at 7 bases. V shed 1 base, J shed 5 bases, and the junction held 8 bases outside the gene matches. The length of the CDR3 is 15 residues. Germline lookup yields CDR1 KGHSH and CDR2 LQKENI. In DNA form, the CDR3 reads TGTGCCAGCTCACCACTCGGACTAGTTGGGGACGAGCAGTACTTC. This gives the protein CASSPLGLVGDEQYF.

This chain uses TRBV18 with TRBJ2-5, with D perhaps TRBD1 (5 bases). Germline V gene data show CDR1 as KGHSH and CDR2 as LQKENI. V lost 3 bases and J 2 bases, leaving 13 bases between the germline ends. The CDR3 length is 15 residues. The CDR3: CASSPGRTPQETQYF. DNA for the CDR3: TGTGCCAGCTCACCGGGGCGAACCCCACAAGAGACCCAGTACTTC.

The chain employs TRBV6-5 and TRBJ1-5; D call uncertain. The V end lost 6 bases, the J end lost 4 bases, and 16 bases lay between the germline ends. Germline V gives CDR1 MNHEY, CDR2 SVGAGI. The CDR3 extends over 15 amino acids. For the CDR3, the DNA is TGTGCCAGCAGCCCCCGCGGGGAAGGGAATCAGCCCCAGCATTTT. Translated: CASSPRGEGNQPQHF.

V usage is TRBV6-5 and J usage is TRBJ1-1, with D hard to call. Germline V gene data show CDR1 as MNHEY and CDR2 as SVGAGI. V dropped 2 bases and J dropped 1 base, with 8 bases sitting between them. This CDR3 region has 14 residues. CDR3 sequence: CASSYLPQNTEAFF. In DNA form, the CDR3 reads TGTGCCAGCAGTTACCTACCCCAGAACACTGAAGCTTTCTTT.

J is TRBJ1-4 and V is TRBV28; D gene ambiguous. Trimming removed 8 bases from V and 8 bases from J, with 12 bases in between. CDR1 MDHEN and CDR2 SYDVKM come from the germline V gene. The CDR3 extends over 12 amino acids. The CDR3 nucleotides are TGTGCCAGCCGACGGGGTTGGGAAAAACTGTTTTTT. Translated: CASRRGWEKLFF.

The CDR3 region has the DNA TGTGCCAGCAGTGACCTTACAGGACATTATTACACCTTC. This gives the protein CASSDLTGHYYTF. This chain uses TRBV6-4 with TRBJ1-2, with D possibly TRBD1 on 5 matching bases. Per germline, CDR1 MRHNA and CDR2 SNTAGT. This CDR3 comprises 13 residues. Trimming took off 2 bases at V and 11 bases at J, with 15 bases between the two ends.

There are a few counts of this clone. The chain carries TRBV30 and TRBJ1-4; D perhaps matches TRBD1 (5 bases). The CDR3 totals 15 residues. V lost 0 bases, J lost 8 bases, and 16 bases lay in between. Germline V gene lookup returns CDR1 GTSNPN and CDR2 SVGIG (reference sequence). Here the CDR3 reads CAWSVRRAWDEKLFF. CDR3 bases: TGTGCCTGGAGTGTACGGAGGGCATGGGACGAAAAACTGTTTTTT.